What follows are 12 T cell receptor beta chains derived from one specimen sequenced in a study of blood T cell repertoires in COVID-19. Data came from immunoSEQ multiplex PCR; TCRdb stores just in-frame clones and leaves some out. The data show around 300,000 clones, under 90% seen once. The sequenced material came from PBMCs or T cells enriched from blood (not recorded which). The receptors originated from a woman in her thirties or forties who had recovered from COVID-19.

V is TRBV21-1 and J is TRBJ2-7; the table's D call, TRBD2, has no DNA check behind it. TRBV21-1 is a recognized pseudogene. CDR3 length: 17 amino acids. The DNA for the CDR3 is TGTGCCAGCAGCAAAATGCGGACTAGCGGGAGAGAATACGAGCAGTACTTC. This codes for CASSKMRTSGREYEQYF.

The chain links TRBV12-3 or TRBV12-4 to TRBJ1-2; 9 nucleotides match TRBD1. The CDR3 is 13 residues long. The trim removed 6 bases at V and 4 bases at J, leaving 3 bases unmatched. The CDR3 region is CASSRQGGYGYTF. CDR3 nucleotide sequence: TGTGCCAGCAGCCGACAGGGGGGCTATGGCTACACCTTC.

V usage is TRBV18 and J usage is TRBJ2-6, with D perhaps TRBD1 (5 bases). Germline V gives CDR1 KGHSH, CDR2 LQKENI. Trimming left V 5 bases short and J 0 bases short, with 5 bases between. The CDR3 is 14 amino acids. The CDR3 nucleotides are TGTGCCAGCTCAGACAGCTCTGGGGCCAACGTCCTGACTTTC. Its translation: CASSDSSGANVLTF.

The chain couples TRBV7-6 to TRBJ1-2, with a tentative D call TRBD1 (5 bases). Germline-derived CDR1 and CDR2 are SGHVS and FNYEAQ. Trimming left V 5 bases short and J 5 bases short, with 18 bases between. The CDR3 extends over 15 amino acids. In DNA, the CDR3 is TGTGCCAGCAGCCCTAGAGGACGGGGGGGATATGGCTACACCTTC. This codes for CASSPRGRGGYGYTF.

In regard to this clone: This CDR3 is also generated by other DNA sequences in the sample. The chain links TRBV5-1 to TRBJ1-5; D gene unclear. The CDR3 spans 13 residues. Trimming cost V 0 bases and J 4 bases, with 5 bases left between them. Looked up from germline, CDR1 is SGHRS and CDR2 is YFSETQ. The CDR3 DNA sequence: TGCGCCAGCAGCTTGGGAGAAAATCAGCCCCAGCATTTT. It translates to CASSLGENQPQHF.

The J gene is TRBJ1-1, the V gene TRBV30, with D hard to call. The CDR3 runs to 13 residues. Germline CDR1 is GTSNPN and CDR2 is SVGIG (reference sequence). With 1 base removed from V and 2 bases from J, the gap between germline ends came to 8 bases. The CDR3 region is CAWSASLNTEAFF. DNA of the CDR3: TGTGCCTGGAGTGCCAGTCTCAACACTGAAGCTTTCTTT. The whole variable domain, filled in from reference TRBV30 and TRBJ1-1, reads SQTIHQWPATLVQPVGSPLSLECTVEGTSNPNLYWYRQAAGRGLQLLFYSVGIGQISSEVPQNLSASRPQDRQFILSSKKLLLSDSGFYLCAWSASLNTEAFFGQGTRLTVV.

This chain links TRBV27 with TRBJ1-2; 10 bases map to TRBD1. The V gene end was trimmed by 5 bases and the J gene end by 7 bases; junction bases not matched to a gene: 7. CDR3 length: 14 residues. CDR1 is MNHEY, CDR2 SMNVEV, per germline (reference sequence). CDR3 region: CASSLRDRGTGYTF. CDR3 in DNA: TGTGCCAGCAGTCTCCGGGACAGGGGAACTGGCTACACCTTC.

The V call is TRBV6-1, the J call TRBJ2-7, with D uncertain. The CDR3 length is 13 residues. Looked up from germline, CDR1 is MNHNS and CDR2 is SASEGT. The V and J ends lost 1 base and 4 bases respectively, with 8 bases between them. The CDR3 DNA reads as TGTGCCAGCAGTGAAGAAGCCAATTACGAGCAGTACTTC. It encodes CASSEEANYEQYF.

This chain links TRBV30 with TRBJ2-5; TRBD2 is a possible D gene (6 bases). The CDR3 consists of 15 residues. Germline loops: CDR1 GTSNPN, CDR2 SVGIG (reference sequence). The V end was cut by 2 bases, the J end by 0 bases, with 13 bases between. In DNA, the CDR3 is TGTGCCTGGAGTCTAGTCCGGGGGAACCAAGAGACCCAGTACTTC. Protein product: CAWSLVRGNQETQYF.

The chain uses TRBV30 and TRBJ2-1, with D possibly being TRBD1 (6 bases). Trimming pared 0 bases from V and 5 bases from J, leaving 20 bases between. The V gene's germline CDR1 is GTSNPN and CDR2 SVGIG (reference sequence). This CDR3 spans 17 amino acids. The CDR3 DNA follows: TGTGCCTGGAGTGTTGTAGATGGTCAACAGGGAGACAATGAGCAGTTCTTC. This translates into CAWSVVDGQQGDNEQFF.

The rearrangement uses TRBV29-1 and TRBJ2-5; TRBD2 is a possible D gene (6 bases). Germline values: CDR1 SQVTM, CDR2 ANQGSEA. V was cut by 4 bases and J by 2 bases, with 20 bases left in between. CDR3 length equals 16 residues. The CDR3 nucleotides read TGCAGCGTTGGGGTCTTTGGCGGGATGGTTCAAGAGACCCAGTACTTC. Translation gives CSVGVFGGMVQETQYF.

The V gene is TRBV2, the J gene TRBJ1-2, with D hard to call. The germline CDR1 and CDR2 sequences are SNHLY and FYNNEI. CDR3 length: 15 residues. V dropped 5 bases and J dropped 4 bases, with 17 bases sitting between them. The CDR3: CASSLGGKPSYGYTF. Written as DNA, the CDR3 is TGTGCCAGCAGTCTCGGCGGGAAGCCCTCCTATGGCTACACCTTC.